The 19 T cell receptor beta chains given below trace back to one sample, sequenced in a study of T cell changes during pregnancy in multiple sclerosis. Some clones are missing from TCRdb's copy, which holds only in-frame ones; the method was immunoSEQ multiplex PCR. The sample consists of around 110,000 clones, just under 95% of them appearing once. The sample was peripheral blood, taken after pregnancy. The source is a female donor with multiple sclerosis, enrolled in a pregnancy study.

The genes are TRBV27 and TRBJ2-7; 7 nucleotides line up with TRBD2. The CDR3 loop spans 17 amino acids. Germline V gene sequence: CDR1 MNHEY, CDR2 SMNVEV (reference sequence). The V gene end was trimmed by 6 bases and the J gene end by 4 bases; junction bases not matched to a gene: 18. In DNA form, the CDR3 reads TGTGCCAGCAGCTCTTATGGGGGAAATCTGGGACTATACGAGCAGTACTTC. As protein: CASSSYGGNLGLYEQYF.

This chain uses TRBV11-2 with TRBJ1-3; D is unresolved. The V end was cut by 1 base, the J end by 4 bases, with 2 bases between. CDR3 length: 12 residues. The germline gives CDR1 SGHAT, CDR2 FQNNGV. For the CDR3, the DNA is TGTGCCAGCAGCTTAGCGGGAAACACCATATATTTT. Protein product: CASSLAGNTIYF.

This chain joins TRBV6-5 and TRBJ2-2; D gene unclear. Germline assignment: CDR1 MNHEY and CDR2 SVGAGI. This CDR3 has 11 amino acids. Trimming stripped 10 bases from V and 2 bases from J, with 5 bases between. CDR3 sequence: CATQNTGELFF. The CDR3 region has the DNA TGTGCCACCCAAAACACCGGGGAGCTGTTTTTT.

The chain links TRBV28 to TRBJ1-1; TRBD1 is a possible D gene (6 bases). The V end lost 6 bases, the J end lost 10 bases, and 18 bases lay between the germline ends. Per the germline V gene, CDR1 is MDHEN and CDR2 is SYDVKM. CDR3 size: 13 residues. The CDR3 reads CASRATGGPAAFF. CDR3 nucleotide sequence: TGTGCCAGCAGGGCCACGGGGGGGCCGGCAGCTTTCTTT. The entire variable domain, with the rest obtained from reference TRBV28 and TRBJ1-1, is as follows: DVKVTQSSRYLVKRTGEKVFLECVQDMDHENMFWYRQDPGLGLRLIYFSYDVKMKEKGDIPEGYSVSREKKERFSLILESASTNQTSMYLCASRATGGPAAFFGQGTRLTVV.

The chain combines TRBV21-1 with TRBJ2-5; the listed D gene, TRBD1, was not tested against the DNA. TRBV21-1 is tagged as a pseudogene. The CDR3 consists of 15 residues. CDR3 in DNA: TGTGCCAGCAATCCGGGACAGGGTATTCGTGAGACCCAGTACTTC. Protein product: CASNPGQGIRETQYF.

V gene TRBV5-1 combines with J gene TRBJ2-3; TRBD2 aligns across 12 bases. Trimming cost V 4 bases and J 6 bases; bases outside gene matches: 9. Germline CDR1 is SGHRS and CDR2 is YFSETQ. CDR3 length: 16 amino acids. CDR3 in amino acids: CASSDKLAGGFDTQYF. DNA for the CDR3: TGCGCCAGCAGCGACAAACTAGCGGGAGGTTTCGATACGCAGTATTTT.

The V and J genes are TRBV2 and TRBJ2-5; D not certain. The V end lost 8 bases, the J end lost 3 bases, and 7 bases lay between the germline ends. CDR3 length equals 11 residues. Germline CDR1 is SNHLY and CDR2 is FYNNEI. CDR3 DNA: TGTGCCAGCCTGCTAGAAGAGACCCAGTACTTC. Translated, it gives CASLLEETQYF.

V gene TRBV27 combines with J gene TRBJ1-4; unclear D gene. The germline V gene has CDR1 MNHEY and CDR2 SMNVEV (reference sequence). This CDR3 spans 15 amino acids. Deletions cut 5 bases from V and 0 bases from J, with 10 bases between. As DNA, the CDR3 is TGTGCCAGCAGTCCCCTAGCCGCAACTAATGAAAAACTGTTTTTT. Translation gives CASSPLAATNEKLFF.

This sequence joins TRBV4-1 and TRBJ1-2, with D uncertain. The germline V gene encodes CDR1 MGHRA and CDR2 YSYEKL. V was cut by 2 bases and J by 6 bases, with 13 bases left in between. CDR3 length equals 14 residues. CDR3 DNA sequence: TGCGCCAGCAGCCAATTCTCCTGGCGGGATGGCTACACCTTC. The encoded protein is CASSQFSWRDGYTF.

The rearrangement links TRBV7-6 to TRBJ1-2, with TRBD1 as a possible D gene (6 bases). CDR1 is SGHVS, CDR2 FNYEAQ, per germline. V was cut by 3 bases and J by 8 bases, with 22 bases left in between. This CDR3 spans 16 amino acids. The CDR3 DNA reads TGTGCCAGCAGCTTCCGTTTTGGGGGCTCCTCGGAAGGCTACACCTTC. This gives the protein CASSFRFGGSSEGYTF.

The V gene is TRBV15, the J gene TRBJ1-2; D call uncertain. V gave up 4 bases and J gave up 5 bases, with 14 bases separating them. The CDR3 consists of 14 residues. The germline gives CDR1 LNHNV, CDR2 YYDKDF (reference sequence). In nucleotides, the CDR3 is TGTGCCACCAGCAATTCAGCCAGGTTGTATGGCTACACCTTC. Protein sequence: CATSNSARLYGYTF.

This rearrangement joins TRBV27 to TRBJ1-1; the match to TRBD1 covers 8 bases. This CDR3 is built from 14 residues. V lost 3 bases, J lost 6 bases, and 6 bases stayed unmatched. Germline CDR1 MNHEY, CDR2 SMNVEV (reference sequence). The CDR3 sequence: CASSFGTGSSEAFF. The DNA of the CDR3 is TGTGCCAGCAGTTTCGGGACAGGTTCGTCTGAAGCTTTCTTT.

The genes are TRBV6-1 and TRBJ1-2, with D possibly TRBD1 on 5 matching bases. In germline, CDR1 is MNHNS, CDR2 SASEGT. This CDR3 region has 13 residues. Trimming cost V 7 bases and J 4 bases, with 13 bases left between them. CDR3 in DNA: TGTGCCAGCACCTCCTTGGGGGGCTATGGCTACACCTTC. Translated: CASTSLGGYGYTF.

This rearrangement joins TRBV27 to TRBJ1-5; D possibly corresponds to TRBD1 (5 bases). Germline CDR1 reads MNHEY; CDR2 reads SMNVEV (reference sequence). Trimming stripped 3 bases from V and 0 bases from J, with 6 bases between. The CDR3 totals 14 residues. DNA for the CDR3: TGTGCCAGCAGTTTCCAGGGTAGCAATCAGCCCCAGCATTTT. Translation gives CASSFQGSNQPQHF.

The rearrangement joins TRBV5-1 to TRBJ2-7; 9 nucleotides line up with TRBD2. V shed 1 base, J shed 7 bases, and the junction held 6 bases outside the gene matches. In germline, CDR1 is SGHRS, CDR2 YFSETQ. This CDR3 is 14 amino acids long. The CDR3 sequence is CASSLNSAGGEQYF. CDR3 in DNA: TGCGCCAGCAGCTTGAACTCAGCGGGAGGTGAGCAGTACTTC.

The rearrangement uses TRBV5-6 and TRBJ1-2; 8 positions match TRBD1. The CDR3 loop spans 14 amino acids. Germline V gene lookup returns CDR1 SGHDT and CDR2 YYEEEE. V shed 4 bases, J shed 4 bases, and the junction held 6 bases outside the gene matches. The CDR3 loop reads CASSPTGVGYGYTF. The DNA of the CDR3 is TGTGCCAGCAGCCCGACAGGGGTGGGCTATGGCTACACCTTC.

The gene calls are TRBV5-6 and TRBJ2-3; D tentatively reads TRBD1 or TRBD2 (5 bases each). Trimming removed 4 bases from V and 2 bases from J, with 14 bases in between. The germline CDR1 and CDR2 sequences are SGHDT and YYEEEE. This CDR3 comprises 15 residues. The CDR3 reads CASSMGRVVTDTQYF. In DNA form, the CDR3 reads TGTGCCAGCAGCATGGGACGGGTCGTCACAGATACGCAGTATTTT.

The chain couples TRBV11-2 to TRBJ1-3, with no clear D. The V end was cut by 0 bases, the J end by 0 bases, with 9 bases between. CDR1 and CDR2 from the germline V gene are SGHAT and FQNNGV. CDR3 size: 16 residues. The DNA for the CDR3 is TGTGCCAGCAGCTTAGAGGTCGGGAGCTCTGGAAACACCATATATTTT. This encodes CASSLEVGSSGNTIYF.

The chain has TRBV10-1 and TRBJ2-1; 8 bases line up with TRBD2. Trimming removed 4 bases from V and 5 bases from J; junction bases left unmatched: 10. The CDR3 extends over 16 amino acids. The V gene's germline CDR1 is WNHNN and CDR2 SYGVQD (reference sequence). CDR3 nucleotide sequence: TGCGCCAGCAGTGTAGCGGGTAGCGGGATAAACAATGAGCAGTTCTTC. This codes for CASSVAGSGINNEQFF.